The source of this TCR beta chain is a study of cytomegalovirus exposure and HLA in healthy donors. The CDR3 has 17 amino acids. V was pared by 0 bases and J by 3 bases, with 17 bases between. The V gene's germline CDR1 is MGHRA and CDR2 YSYEKL. The PCR contained 60 Vbeta and 13 Jbeta primers. The table came from immunoSEQ multiplex PCR; TCRdb's copy has only in-frame clones and leaves some out. The sample has about 160,000 clones, 70% to 85% seen once. The sample holds one count of this clone. Its antigen is undetermined. Unrecorded immune exposures were likely, despite nominal health at sampling. General study findings and limits: The authors listed approximately 150 TCR beta chains as cytomegalovirus-associated. Donor immune exposure was known only as CMV serostatus. Later analysis found that TCR beta chains associated with HLA were more clonally expanded than other, equally common chains.

This chain uses TRBV4-1 with TRBJ2-5; D uncertain. The sequence derives from a man aged 45-60 years in good health and CMV-seropositive. Sequencing input: PBMCs. The CDR3 is CASSQEGSETLEETQYF. The DNA of the CDR3 is TGCGCCAGCAGCCAAGAAGGCAGCGAGACGCTGGAAGAGACCCAGTACTTC.